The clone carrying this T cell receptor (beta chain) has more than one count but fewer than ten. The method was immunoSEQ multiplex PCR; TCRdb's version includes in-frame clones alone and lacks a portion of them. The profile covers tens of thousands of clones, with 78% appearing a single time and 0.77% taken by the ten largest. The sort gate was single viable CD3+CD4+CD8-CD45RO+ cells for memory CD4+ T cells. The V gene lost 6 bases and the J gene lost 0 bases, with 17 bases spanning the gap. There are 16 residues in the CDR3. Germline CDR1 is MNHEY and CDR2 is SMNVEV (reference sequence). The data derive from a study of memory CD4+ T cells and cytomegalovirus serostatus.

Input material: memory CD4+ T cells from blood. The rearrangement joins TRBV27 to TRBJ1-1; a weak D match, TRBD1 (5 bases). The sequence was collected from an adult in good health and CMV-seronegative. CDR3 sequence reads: CASSHLWGGMNTEAFF. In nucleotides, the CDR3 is TGTGCCAGCAGCCACTTATGGGGGGGGATGAACACTGAAGCTTTCTTT.